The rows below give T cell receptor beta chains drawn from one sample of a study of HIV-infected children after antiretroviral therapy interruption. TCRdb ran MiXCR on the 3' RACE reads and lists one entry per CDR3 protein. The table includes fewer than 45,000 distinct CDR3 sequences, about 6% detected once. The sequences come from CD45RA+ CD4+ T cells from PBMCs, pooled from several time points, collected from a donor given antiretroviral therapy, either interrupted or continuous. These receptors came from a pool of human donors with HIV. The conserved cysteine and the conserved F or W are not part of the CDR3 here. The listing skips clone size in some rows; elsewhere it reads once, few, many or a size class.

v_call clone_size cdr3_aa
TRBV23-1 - ASSQSWGPYEQY
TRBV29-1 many SVALRKRNGYT
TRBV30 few AWIGLATDTQY
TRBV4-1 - ASSQPGRLPTDSNVLT
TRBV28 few ASSYGTATDTQY
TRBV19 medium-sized ASSKRGSYEQY
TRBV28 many ASSLSGRAEDEQF
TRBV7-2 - ASSLSGYFYNEQF
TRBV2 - ASSPGQGGGAKNIQY
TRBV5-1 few ASSLNGGALTQY
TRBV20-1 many LIRLAVPKGGSYNEQF
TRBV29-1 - SVYRVSSYNEQF
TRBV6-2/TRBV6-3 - ASKLEGGIYGYT
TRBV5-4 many ASSLRGLAGGRRETQY
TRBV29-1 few SAERGNEQY
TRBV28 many ASSPPGERTDTQY
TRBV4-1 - ASSQPHGTWHNEQF
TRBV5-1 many ASSSGTGTDTQY
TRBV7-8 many ASSPRDLNYEQY
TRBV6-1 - ASSELLLNTEAF
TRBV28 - ASSDRRLGDNYAEQF
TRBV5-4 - ASSSQGSGANVLT
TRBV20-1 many SASSEFRNEQY
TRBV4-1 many ASSQPRWKAGAVDTQY
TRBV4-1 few ASSQVRNQPQH
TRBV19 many ASSMVRKSTDTQY
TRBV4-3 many ASSQDFTAKDTQY
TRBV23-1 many SSSQSGTGGAYEQY
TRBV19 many ASSPSGGDNNEQF
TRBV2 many ASSVWGQLSYEQY
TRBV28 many ASSLNSGSYEQY
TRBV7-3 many ASSKLLAGGPSEQF
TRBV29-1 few SVEFSGKNIQY
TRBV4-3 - ASSQGRGASTHEQY
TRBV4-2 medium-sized ASSPPGGQDTQY
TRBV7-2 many ASSSVPGQGKNTEAF
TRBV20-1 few SARAFRTGYQPQH
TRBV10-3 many AIKREVTDTQY
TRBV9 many ASSVVKLAGYNEQF
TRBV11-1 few ASSLRGITGELF
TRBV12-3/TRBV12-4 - ASSVRQGSNSPLH
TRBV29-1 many SARTGSSYNSPLH
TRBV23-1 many ASSQPDRAYTEAF
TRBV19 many ASSPSRDRGTQY
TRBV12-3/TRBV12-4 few ASSLRGWEETQY
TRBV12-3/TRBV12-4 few ASSLRSGTHEQY
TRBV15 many ASSRRPDNYAEQF